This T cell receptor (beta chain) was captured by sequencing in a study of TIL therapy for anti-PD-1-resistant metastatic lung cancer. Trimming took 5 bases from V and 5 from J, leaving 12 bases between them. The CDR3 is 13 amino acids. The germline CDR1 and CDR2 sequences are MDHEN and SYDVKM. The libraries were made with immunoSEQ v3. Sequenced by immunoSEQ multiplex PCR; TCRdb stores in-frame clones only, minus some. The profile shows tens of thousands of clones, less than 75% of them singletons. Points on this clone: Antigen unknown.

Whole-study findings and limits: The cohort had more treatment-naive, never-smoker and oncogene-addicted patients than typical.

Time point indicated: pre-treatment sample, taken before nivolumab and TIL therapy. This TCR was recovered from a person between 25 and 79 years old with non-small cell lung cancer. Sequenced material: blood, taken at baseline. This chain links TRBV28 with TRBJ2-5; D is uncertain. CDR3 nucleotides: TGTGCCAGCAGTACCCAAACGGAGGAGACCCAGTACTTC. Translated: CASSTQTEETQYF.